A selection of T cell receptor beta chains follows, all from one sample in a study of shared clonotypes between healthy human individuals. The table came from immunoSEQ multiplex PCR; TCRdb's copy has only in-frame clones and leaves some out. Of some 1 million clones detected, about 75% appear once; the ten largest clones hold about 1.5%. The sequenced material came from memory CD4+ T cells sorted from blood. These receptors were taken from a man between 18 and 29 years old in good health. Both conserved end residues are part of each CDR3. The D gene is left open where the match is weak.

>TRBD2|TRBV5-4
CASSWQSGSAGGFTSDTQYF
>-|TRBV5-6
CASSSRGQRFTGELFF
>-|TRBV5-1
CASSLDREQYF
>-|TRBV6-6
CASSPTGAHQPQHF
>TRBD1|TRBV12-5
CASGPKDETGDYGYTF
>-|TRBV29-1
CSVAGRDGYTF
>-|TRBV15
CATSRDGTDFYEQYF
>-|TRBV30
CAWSAGTDTQYF
>-|TRBV6-1
CASSEGRGGYNEQFF
>TRBD2|TRBV28
CASSYTSGGANEQFF
>-|TRBV7-2
CASSFGAGANVLTF
>TRBD2|TRBV18
CASSPGISGTMNTGELFF
>TRBD2|TRBV6-5
CASSLLAGGGETQYF
>TRBD2|TRBV5-4
CASSTTSGANTDTQYF